This T cell receptor (beta chain) derives from a study of CD8 T cells in Susac syndrome. An amount of RNA that ranged from about 0.45 to 1 ug was reverse transcribed with random hexamers. TCRdb fed the immunoSEQ multiplex PCR reads into MiXCR, producing one record per CDR3 protein. The profile shows under 200,000 distinct CDR3 sequences, about 90% of them singletons. This CDR3 has 12 amino acids. The germline CDR1 and CDR2 sequences are MNHEY and SVGEGT. V was clipped by 2 bases and J by 12 bases; unmatched bases: 2. This chain joins TRBV6-2 or TRBV6-3 and TRBJ2-1; 9 nucleotides match TRBD1. Material for sequencing was CD4+ T cells from PBMCs. This clonotype was sampled from a human donor in good health. The CDR3 reads CASSYGQGRQFF. CDR3 sequence (DNA): TGTGCCAGCAGTTACGGACAGGGGCGGCAGTTCTTC.